Listed below are T cell receptor beta chains from one sample, sequenced in a study of blood T cells in healthy people across ages. TCRdb reprocessed the 5' RACE reads via MiXCR and lists one record per CDR3 protein. The sample has 1,800,000 or so distinct CDR3 sequences; around 40% are singletons. Material: blood. The receptors derive from a human donor in good health. CDR3s include the opening cysteine and the closing phenylalanine or tryptophan. A D gene is named only where the DNA matches it firmly. Size tells how often a clone was seen (once, few, many) or the class of an expanded clone, and some rows leave it out.

J | size | D | V | CDR3 | DNA
TRBJ2-2 | NA | TRBD1 | TRBV29-1 | CSVGTGNTGELFF | TGCAGCGTTGGGACAGGGAACACCGGGGAGCTGTTTTTT
TRBJ2-1 | NA | TRBD2 | TRBV20-1 | CSAAGLAGGDYNEQFF | TGCAGTGCTGCGGGACTAGCGGGCGGGGACTACAATGAGCAGTTCTTC
TRBJ1-6 | NA | NA | TRBV11-2 | CASSLVGGAGSPLHF | TGTGCCAGCAGCTTAGTTGGCGGCGCAGGTTCACCCCTCCACTTT
TRBJ1-2 | NA | TRBD1 | TRBV5-1 | CASSLRAGGVYGYTF | TGCGCCAGCAGCTTGAGGGCAGGGGGCGTGTATGGCTACACCTTC
TRBJ2-5 | NA | NA | TRBV7-3 | CASSENGQRLETQYF | TGTGCCAGCAGCGAAAACGGACAGCGACTGGAGACCCAGTACTTC
TRBJ2-7 | NA | TRBD2 | TRBV3-1 | CASSQTSGPSEQYF | TGTGCCAGCAGCCAAACTAGCGGTCCTAGCGAGCAGTACTTC
TRBJ2-2 | NA | NA | TRBV7-9 | CASSLRGLGTGELFF | TGTGCCAGCAGCTTACGGGGATTAGGCACCGGGGAGCTGTTTTTT
TRBJ2-7 | NA | NA | TRBV3-1 | CASGGRPYEQYF | TGTGCCAGCGGAGGCAGACCCTACGAGCAGTACTTC
TRBJ2-7 | many | TRBD1 | TRBV29-1 | CSVERGQGYEQYF | TGCAGCGTTGAGCGGGGACAGGGTTACGAGCAGTACTTC
TRBJ1-5 | few | NA | TRBV6-2/TRBV6-3 | CASSSIGLAGSSNQPQHF | TGTGCCAGCAGTTCGATAGGGCTGGCGGGGAGCAGCAATCAGCCCCAGCATTTT
TRBJ2-3 | few | NA | TRBV7-9 | CASSQSRVDTQYF | TGTGCCAGCAGCCAAAGTAGGGTCGATACGCAGTATTTT
TRBJ2-7 | few | NA | TRBV29-1 | CSVEDRALSYEQYF | TGCAGCGTTGAAGATCGGGCACTATCCTACGAGCAGTACTTC
TRBJ2-4 | few | NA | TRBV12-3/TRBV12-4 | CASSPYGGIAKNIQYF | TGTGCCAGCAGTCCCTATGGAGGGATAGCCAAAAACATTCAGTACTTC
TRBJ1-2 | few | NA | TRBV29-1 | CSVVPGSMSHYGYTF | TGCAGCGTTGTTCCAGGTAGCATGTCGCACTATGGCTACACCTTC
TRBJ2-7 | NA | NA | TRBV7-2 | CASSLRGSGGTYEQYF | TGTGCCAGCAGCTTAAGGGGGTCGGGCGGTACCTACGAGCAGTACTTC
TRBJ2-7 | NA | TRBD1 | TRBV27 | CASSSRGTGPREQYF | TGTGCCAGCAGTTCCCGGGGGACAGGGCCCCGCGAGCAGTACTTC
TRBJ2-4 | NA | TRBD2 | TRBV20-1 | CSARVSGGALDIQYF | TGCAGTGCTAGAGTTAGCGGGGGGGCCTTGGACATTCAGTACTTC
TRBJ2-5 | NA | TRBD2 | TRBV4-3 | CASSQDGGRARETQYF | TGCGCCAGCAGCCAAGATGGTGGGAGGGCGAGGGAGACCCAGTACTTC
TRBJ2-7 | few | TRBD2 | TRBV28 | CASSGGVGYEQYF | TGTGCCAGCAGTGGGGGGGTTGGGTACGAGCAGTACTTC
TRBJ2-1 | NA | NA | TRBV7-9 | CASSLYGVSYNEQFF | TGTGCCAGCAGCTTATACGGGGTCTCCTACAATGAGCAGTTCTTC
TRBJ2-5 | NA | NA | TRBV3-1 | CASSQTYNEQYF | TGTGCCAGCAGCCAAACTTACAATGAGCAGTACTTC
TRBJ2-1 | few | TRBD2 | TRBV7-2 | CASSVGLAGFEQFF | TGTGCCAGCAGCGTCGGACTAGCGGGGTTTGAGCAGTTCTTC
TRBJ1-2 | NA | NA | TRBV30 | CAWDSGYGYTF | TGTGCCTGGGACAGTGGCTATGGCTACACCTTC
TRBJ1-5 | once | NA | TRBV7-8 | CASSLGGDLHQHF | TGTGCCAGCAGCCTGGGCGGGGATTTACATCAGCATTTT
TRBJ2-1 | NA | NA | TRBV29-1 | CSVRTLQETQFF | TGCAGCGTACGCACCCTCCAAGAGACCCAGTTCTTC
TRBJ2-4 | few | TRBD2 | TRBV3-1 | CASSQSLTSSNWYF | TGTGCCAGCAGCCAATCGCTGACTAGCAGTAATTGGTACTTC
TRBJ1-2 | NA | NA | TRBV6-2/TRBV6-3 | CASSPLLDSRNYGYTF | TGTGCCAGCAGCCCACTCCTGGACAGTCGGAACTATGGCTACACCTTC
TRBJ2-1 | NA | NA | TRBV5-1 | CASSFAGFFGETQFF | TGCGCCAGCAGCTTCGCGGGATTCTTTGGGGAGACCCAGTTCTTC
TRBJ1-5 | NA | NA | TRBV4-1 | CASSQEWGSGGNQPQHF | TGCGCCAGCAGCCAAGAATGGGGGTCGGGGGGCAATCAGCCCCAGCATTTT
TRBJ1-3 | once | NA | TRBV5-1 | CASSHARGGTTSGNTIYF | TGCGCCAGCAGCCACGCACGGGGGGGAACAACCTCTGGAAACACCATATATTTT
TRBJ2-1 | NA | TRBD2 | TRBV3-1 | CASSQDGGSGGPSYNEQFF | TGTGCCAGCAGCCAAGATGGAGGTAGCGGGGGCCCCTCCTACAATGAGCAGTTCTTC
TRBJ2-7 | many | TRBD2 | TRBV28 | CASPPSRGGSSYEQYF | TGTGCCAGCCCCCCCTCTCGCGGGGGAAGCTCCTACGAGCAGTACTTC
TRBJ1-6 | NA | NA | TRBV12-3/TRBV12-4 | CASSSELQGRSSPLHF | TGTGCCAGCAGTTCGGAGTTGCAGGGGAGGAGTTCACCCCTCCACTTT
TRBJ1-4 | few | NA | TRBV3-1 | CASSQEGRRNEKLFF | TGTGCCAGCAGCCAAGAGGGCCGCCGGAATGAAAAACTGTTTTTT
TRBJ1-2 | NA | TRBD1 | TRBV7-2 | CASSFRTGSHGYTF | TGTGCCAGCAGCTTCCGGACAGGATCCCATGGCTACACCTTC
TRBJ2-1 | few | NA | TRBV5-1 | CASSFHSGGFYNEQFF | TGCGCCAGCAGCTTTCACTCCGGAGGTTTCTACAATGAGCAGTTCTTC
TRBJ2-7 | few | NA | TRBV5-1 | CASTGRSTYEQYF | TGCGCCAGCACGGGACGGTCAACCTACGAGCAGTACTTC
TRBJ2-5 | NA | TRBD1 | TRBV4-3 | CASSQGQGYQETQYF | TGCGCCAGCAGCCAAGGACAGGGATACCAAGAGACCCAGTACTTC
TRBJ1-2 | NA | NA | TRBV7-9 | CVSSLGGDSGYTF | TGTGTCAGCAGCTTAGGCGGGGACTCTGGCTACACCTTC
TRBJ2-3 | many | TRBD1 | TRBV29-1 | CSVQGAGSPDTQYF | TGCAGCGTCCAGGGGGCAGGGAGCCCAGATACGCAGTATTTT
TRBJ1-5 | NA | NA | TRBV12-3/TRBV12-4 | CASSLGGTTYQPQHF | TGTGCCAGCAGTTTAGGTGGGACAACTTATCAGCCCCAGCATTTT
TRBJ2-7 | many | NA | TRBV3-1 | CASSPTLSPYEQYF | TGTGCCAGCAGCCCGACACTTTCGCCCTACGAGCAGTACTTC
TRBJ2-1 | few | TRBD1 | TRBV5-1 | CASSLILGTGANEQFF | TGCGCCAGCAGCTTAATCCTCGGGACAGGGGCGAATGAGCAGTTCTTC
TRBJ2-3 | NA | TRBD1 | TRBV10-3 | CAIRDGQGGFTDTQYF | TGTGCCATCAGGGACGGACAGGGCGGATTCACAGATACGCAGTATTTT
TRBJ2-5 | NA | NA | TRBV20-1 | CSGSLAETQYF | TGCAGTGGGAGCCTAGCAGAGACCCAGTACTTC
TRBJ2-3 | once | TRBD2 | TRBV29-1 | CSVGLAGGRGDTQYF | TGCAGCGTGGGACTAGCGGGGGGGCGTGGAGATACGCAGTATTTT
TRBJ1-5 | few | TRBD1 | TRBV27 | CASSPGTGLDQPQHF | TGTGCCAGCAGTCCAGGGACAGGGCTGGATCAGCCCCAGCATTTT
TRBJ2-1 | NA | NA | TRBV5-8 | CASREEVGEQFF | TGTGCCAGCAGGGAGGAGGTCGGTGAGCAGTTCTTC
TRBJ2-1 | NA | NA | TRBV14 | CASSQANFRGDTTYNEQFF | TGTGCCAGCAGCCAAGCAAACTTCAGGGGCGATACTACCTACAATGAGCAGTTCTTC